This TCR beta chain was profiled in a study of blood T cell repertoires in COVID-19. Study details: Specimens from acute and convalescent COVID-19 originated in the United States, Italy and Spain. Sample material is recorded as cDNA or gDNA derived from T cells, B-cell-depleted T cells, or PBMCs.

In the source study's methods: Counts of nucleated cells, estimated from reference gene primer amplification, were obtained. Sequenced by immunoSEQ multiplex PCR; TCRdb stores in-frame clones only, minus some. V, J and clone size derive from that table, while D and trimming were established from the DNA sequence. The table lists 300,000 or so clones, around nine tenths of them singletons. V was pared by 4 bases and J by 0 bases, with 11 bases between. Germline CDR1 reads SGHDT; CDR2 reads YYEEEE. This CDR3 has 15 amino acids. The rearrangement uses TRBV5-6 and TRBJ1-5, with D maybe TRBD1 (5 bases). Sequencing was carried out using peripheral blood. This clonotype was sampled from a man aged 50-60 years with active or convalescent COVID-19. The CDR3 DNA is TGTGCCAGCAGCCCGGACACCTATAGCAATCAGCCCCAGCATTTT. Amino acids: CASSPDTYSNQPQHF.